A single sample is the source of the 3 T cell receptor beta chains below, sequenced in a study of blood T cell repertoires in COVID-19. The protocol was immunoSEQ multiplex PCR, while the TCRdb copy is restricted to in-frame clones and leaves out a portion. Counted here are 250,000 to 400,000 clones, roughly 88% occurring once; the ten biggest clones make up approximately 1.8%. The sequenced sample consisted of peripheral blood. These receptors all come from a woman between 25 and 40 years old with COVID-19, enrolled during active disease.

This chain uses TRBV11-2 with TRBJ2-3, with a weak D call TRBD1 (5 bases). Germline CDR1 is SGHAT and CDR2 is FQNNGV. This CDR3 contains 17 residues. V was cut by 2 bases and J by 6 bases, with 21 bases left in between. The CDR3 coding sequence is TGTGCCAGCAGCTTAAATAGGGGCGGCCTCGTCCGGGATACGCAGTATTTT. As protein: CASSLNRGGLVRDTQYF.

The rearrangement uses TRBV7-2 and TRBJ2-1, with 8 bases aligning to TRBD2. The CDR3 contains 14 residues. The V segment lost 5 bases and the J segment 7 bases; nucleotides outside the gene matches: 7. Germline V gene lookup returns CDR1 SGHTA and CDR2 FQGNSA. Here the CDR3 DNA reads TGTGCCAGCAGCCCGGGGGGGCCTATGAATGAGCAGTTCTTC. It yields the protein CASSPGGPMNEQFF.

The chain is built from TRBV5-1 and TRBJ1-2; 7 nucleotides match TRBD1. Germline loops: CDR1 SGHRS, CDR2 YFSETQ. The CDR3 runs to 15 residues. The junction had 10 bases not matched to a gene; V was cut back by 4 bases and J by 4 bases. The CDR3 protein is CASSVGTQGSYGYTF. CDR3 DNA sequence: TGCGCCAGCAGCGTCGGGACACAGGGGAGCTATGGCTACACCTTC.